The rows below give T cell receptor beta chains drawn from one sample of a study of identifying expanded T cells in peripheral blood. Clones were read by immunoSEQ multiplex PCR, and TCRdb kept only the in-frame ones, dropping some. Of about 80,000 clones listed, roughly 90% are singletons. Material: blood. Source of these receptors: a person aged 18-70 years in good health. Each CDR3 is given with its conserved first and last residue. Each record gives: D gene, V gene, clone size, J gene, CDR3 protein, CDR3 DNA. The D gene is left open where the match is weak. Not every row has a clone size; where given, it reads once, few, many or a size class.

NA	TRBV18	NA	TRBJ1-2	CASSPPGTPGGYTF	TGTGCCAGCTCACCACCCGGGACTCCCGGTGGCTACACCTTC
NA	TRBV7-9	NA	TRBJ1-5	CASSLRGANQPQHF	TGTGCCAGCAGCTTACGGGGGGCCAATCAGCCCCAGCATTTT
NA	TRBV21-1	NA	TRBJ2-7	CASSSHRKRSHFGTLIYEQYF	TGTGCCAGCAGCAGCCACCGCAAACGTTCACACTTCGGGACACTTATTTACGAGCAGTACTTC
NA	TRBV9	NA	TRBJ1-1	CASSVDGQVGTEAFF	TGTGCCAGCAGCGTAGACGGGCAGGTAGGCACTGAAGCTTTCTTT
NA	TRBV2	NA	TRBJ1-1	CASSEAHVRRGWNTEAFF	TGTGCCAGCAGTGAAGCGCACGTGAGAAGGGGCTGGAACACTGAAGCTTTCTTT
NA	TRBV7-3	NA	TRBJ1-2	CASSTLTDAYGYTF	TGTGCCAGCAGCACACTGACAGACGCCTATGGCTACACCTTC
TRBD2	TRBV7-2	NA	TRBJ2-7	CASILLAGGREQYF	TGTGCCAGCATCCTACTAGCGGGAGGGCGCGAGCAGTACTTC
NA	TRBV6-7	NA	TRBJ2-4	CASSWKGYIQYF	TGTGCCAGCAGTTGGAAGGGGTACATTCAGTACTTC
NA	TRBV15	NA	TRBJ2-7	CATSSRITYEQYF	TGTGCCACCAGCAGTCGCATCACCTACGAGCAGTACTTC
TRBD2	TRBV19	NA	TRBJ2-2	CASSLGDYGGLNTGELFF	TGTGCCAGTAGTCTTGGGGACTATGGCGGGCTCAACACCGGGGAGCTGTTTTTT
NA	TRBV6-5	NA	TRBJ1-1	CASRVPYRATEAFF	TGTGCCAGCAGAGTCCCCTATCGTGCCACTGAAGCTTTCTTT
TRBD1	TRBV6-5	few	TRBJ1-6	CASSRQGANSPLHF	TGTGCCAGCAGCCGACAGGGGGCCAATTCACCCCTCCACTTT
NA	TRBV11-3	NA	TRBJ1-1	CASTLGGNTEAFF	TGTGCCAGCACCCTCGGGGGAAACACTGAAGCTTTCTTT
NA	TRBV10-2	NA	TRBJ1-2	CASSESLDTSNYGYTF	TGCGCCAGCAGTGAGTCCTTGGACACTTCAAACTATGGCTACACCTTC
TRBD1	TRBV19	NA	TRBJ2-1	CASSRGTGRNREQFF	TGTGCCAGTAGTAGGGGGACAGGGCGTAATAGAGAGCAGTTCTTC
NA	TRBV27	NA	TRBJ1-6	CASSPGGSRYSPLHF	TGTGCCAGCAGCCCAGGAGGGTCTAGATATTCACCCCTCCACTTT
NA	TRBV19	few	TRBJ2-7	CASSMTVRGEQYF	TGTGCCAGTAGTATGACTGTCCGGGGCGAGCAGTACTTC
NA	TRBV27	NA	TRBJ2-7	CASSPALYSEVYYEQYF	TGTGCCAGCAGTCCCGCCCTATACAGCGAGGTCTACTACGAGCAGTACTTC